The following is a T cell receptor beta chain sequence with its context. This record belongs to a study of cytomegalovirus exposure and HLA in healthy donors. This CDR3 is 13 amino acids long. Trimming pared 8 bases from V and 4 bases from J, leaving 14 bases between. CDR1 is SEHNR and CDR2 is FQNEAQ in the germline V gene (reference sequence). The PCR used 60 Vbeta and 13 Jbeta primers. Sequencing was performed with immunoSEQ multiplex PCR; in TCRdb, only in-frame clones are kept and a portion is missing. In the table there are 100,000 to 150,000 clones, roughly 74% of which are singletons. The sample consisted of PBMCs. The rearrangement joins TRBV7-9 to TRBJ2-5; D gene unclear. The receptor's source is a woman in her 50s in good health and CMV-seropositive. DNA for the CDR3: TGTGCCAGCTTCCCCACCAGAGGAGAGACCCAGTACTTC. Translation: CASFPTRGETQYF.